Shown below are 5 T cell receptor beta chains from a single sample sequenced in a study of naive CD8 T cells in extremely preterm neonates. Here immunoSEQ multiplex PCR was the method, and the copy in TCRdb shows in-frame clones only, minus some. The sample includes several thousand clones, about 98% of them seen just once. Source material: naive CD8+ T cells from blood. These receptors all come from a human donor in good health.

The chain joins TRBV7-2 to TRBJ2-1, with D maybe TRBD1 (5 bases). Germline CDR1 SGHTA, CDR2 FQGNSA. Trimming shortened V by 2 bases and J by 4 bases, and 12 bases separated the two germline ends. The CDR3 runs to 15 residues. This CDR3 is CASSLHGARYNEQFF. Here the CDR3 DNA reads TGTGCCAGCAGCTTACATGGGGCGAGATACAATGAGCAGTTCTTC.

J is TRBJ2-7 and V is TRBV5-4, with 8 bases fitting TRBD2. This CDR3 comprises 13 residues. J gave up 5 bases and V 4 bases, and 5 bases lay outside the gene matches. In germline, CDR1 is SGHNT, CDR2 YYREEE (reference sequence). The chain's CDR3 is CASSPRGGDEQYF. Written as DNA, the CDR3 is TGTGCCAGCAGCCCTCGGGGGGGGGACGAGCAGTACTTC.

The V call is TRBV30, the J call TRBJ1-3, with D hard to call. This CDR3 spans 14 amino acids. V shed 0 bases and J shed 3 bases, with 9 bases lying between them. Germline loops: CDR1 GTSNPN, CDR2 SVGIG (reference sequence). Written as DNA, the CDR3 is TGTGCCTGGAGTGTACGAGGTTTTGGAAACACCATATATTTT. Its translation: CAWSVRGFGNTIYF.

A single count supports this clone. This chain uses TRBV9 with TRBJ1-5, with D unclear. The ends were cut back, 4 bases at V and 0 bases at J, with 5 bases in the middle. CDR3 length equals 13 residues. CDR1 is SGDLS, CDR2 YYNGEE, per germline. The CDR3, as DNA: TGTGCCAGCAGCTCACATAGCAATCAGCCCCAGCATTTT. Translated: CASSSHSNQPQHF.

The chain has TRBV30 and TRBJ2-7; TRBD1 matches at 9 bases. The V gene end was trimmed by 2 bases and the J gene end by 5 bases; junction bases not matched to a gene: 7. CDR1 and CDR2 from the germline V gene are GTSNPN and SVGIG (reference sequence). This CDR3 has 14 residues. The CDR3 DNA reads TGTGCCTGGAGTACCGGGACAGGGCACAACGAGCAGTACTTC. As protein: CAWSTGTGHNEQYF.